Listed here is a single T cell receptor beta chain. This sample stems from a study of blood T cell repertoires in COVID-19. About the research overall: COVID-19 samples from acute and convalescent phases originated in the United States, Italy and Spain. In each case, the material was cDNA or gDNA derived from T cells, B-cell-depleted T cells, or PBMCs.

Per the original data handling: Reference gene primer amplification gave nucleated cell count estimates. Generated by immunoSEQ multiplex PCR, the TCRdb table keeps only in-frame clones and is missing some. The DNA was the basis for D and trimming; V, J and clone size are from that table. The sample contains about 240,000 clones, 70% to 90% of which appear only once. Between the trimmed V and J ends, which lost 4 bases and 4 bases, there was a span of 8 bases. Germline V gene data show CDR1 as GTSNPN and CDR2 as SVGIG (reference sequence). CDR3 length equals 13 residues. The TCR originated in a woman aged 25 to 39 with acute or convalescent COVID-19. The material sequenced was peripheral blood. The gene calls are TRBV30 and TRBJ2-6; D call uncertain. CDR3 coding DNA: TGTGCCTGGAATCGTCAGGGGGCCAACGTCCTGACTTTC. This translates into CAWNRQGANVLTF.